These 23 T cell receptor beta chains originate from one sample sequenced in a study of blood T cell repertoires in COVID-19. Some clones are missing from TCRdb's copy, which holds only in-frame ones; the method was immunoSEQ multiplex PCR. The table shows 440,000 or so clones, with approximately 91% occurring only once. Sequencing was done on a sample of peripheral blood. The receptors were sampled from a woman between 40 and 50 years old with COVID-19, enrolled during active disease.

The chain combines TRBV5-1 with TRBJ1-4; 7 positions match TRBD1. The CDR3 is made up of 14 amino acids. The ends lost 4 bases at V and 8 bases at J; junction bases unmatched: 8. The germline V gene has CDR1 SGHRS and CDR2 YFSETQ. The CDR3 DNA sequence: TGCGCCAGCAGCCCGGGACAGCCGGAGGAAAAACTGTTTTTT. The encoded protein is CASSPGQPEEKLFF.

This chain links TRBV5-1 with TRBJ2-1; maybe TRBD1 (5 bases). Germline V gene data show CDR1 as SGHRS and CDR2 as YFSETQ. The CDR3 sequence is 15 residues long. V lost 0 bases and J 15 bases, leaving 22 bases between the germline ends. The CDR3 region has the DNA TGCGCCAGCAGCTTGGGACAGTCTGGGATATCCTCAATGTTCTTC. Translation gives CASSLGQSGISSMFF.

The V and J genes are TRBV6-5 and TRBJ1-1; perhaps TRBD1 as D (6 bases). The germline CDR1 and CDR2 sequences are MNHEY and SVGAGI. V was shortened by 2 bases and J by 8 bases, with 15 bases between the two germline ends. The CDR3 contains 14 residues. The CDR3 protein is CASSYRGRGAEAFF. In DNA, the CDR3 is TGTGCCAGCAGTTACCGTGGCAGGGGCGCCGAAGCTTTCTTT.

The rearrangement uses TRBV30 and TRBJ2-7; TRBD2 agrees at 10 bases. V dropped 4 bases and J dropped 2; count of bases not matched to a gene: 11. Germline CDR1 and CDR2: GTSNPN and SVGIG (reference sequence). This CDR3 spans 16 amino acids. The CDR3, as DNA: TGTGCCTGGATCCCAAGGCTAGCGGGAGCCGCCTACGAGCAGTACTTC. Translating it yields CAWIPRLAGAAYEQYF.

The genes are TRBV9 and TRBJ2-2, with D possibly being TRBD2 (5 bases). There are 17 residues in the CDR3. CDR1 is SGDLS, CDR2 YYNGEE, per germline. V dropped 1 base and J dropped 1 base, with 14 bases sitting between them. The CDR3: CASSVRRSEGNTGELFF. The DNA of the CDR3 is TGTGCCAGCAGCGTAAGGAGGAGTGAGGGGAACACCGGGGAGCTGTTTTTT.

In its sample, this clone was seen once. This chain uses TRBV11-2 with TRBJ2-3; D not resolved. CDR3 length equals 14 residues. Germline loops: CDR1 SGHAT, CDR2 FQNNGV. Trimming pared 1 base from V and 2 bases from J, leaving 7 bases between. The DNA of the CDR3 is TGTGCCAGCAGCTTAGTTGCTACCACAGATACGCAGTATTTT. Residues: CASSLVATTDTQYF.

This chain links TRBV5-1 with TRBJ1-2; 9 bases fit TRBD1. The V segment lost 4 bases and the J segment 8 bases; nucleotides outside the gene matches: 9. The germline gives CDR1 SGHRS, CDR2 YFSETQ. The CDR3 is made up of 14 amino acids. The CDR3 protein is CASSPGTGKRGYTF. CDR3 DNA: TGCGCCAGCAGCCCTGGGACAGGGAAACGCGGCTACACCTTC.

Comments on this clone: Other DNA sequences in this specimen translate into the identical CDR3. V usage is TRBV5-1 and J usage is TRBJ2-3; D uncertain. The V and J ends lost 5 bases and 3 bases respectively, with 10 bases between them. The V gene's germline CDR1 is SGHRS and CDR2 YFSETQ. The CDR3 has 13 residues. CDR3 amino acids: CASSAPGTDTQYF. DNA of the CDR3: TGCGCCAGCAGTGCGCCCGGGACAGATACGCAGTATTTT. The whole variable domain, remainder taken from reference TRBV5-1 and TRBJ2-3, is KAGVTQTPRYLIKTRGQQVTLSCSPISGHRSVSWYQQTPGQGLQFLFEYFSETQRNKGNFPGRFSGRQFSNSRSEMNVSTLELGDSALYLCASSAPGTDTQYFGPGTRLTVL.

The chain joins TRBV6-5 to TRBJ1-5; TRBD1 aligns across 9 bases. The CDR3 spans 15 residues. The trim removed 6 bases at V and 6 bases at J, leaving 9 bases unmatched. Germline CDR1 is MNHEY and CDR2 is SVGAGI. The CDR3 bases are TGTGCCAGCAGGACGACTGGGACAGGGAGTCAGCCCCAGCATTTT. Translating gives CASRTTGTGSQPQHF.

With respect to this clone: This CDR3 is also generated by other DNA sequences in the sample. J is TRBJ1-5 and V is TRBV28, with unresolved D. Trimming stripped 6 bases from V and 5 bases from J, with 5 bases between. Per germline, CDR1 MDHEN and CDR2 SYDVKM. This CDR3 has 11 amino acids. The CDR3 DNA reads as TGTGCCAGCAGCCGAGATCAGCCCCAGCATTTT. This sequence encodes CASSRDQPQHF.

This clone is a singleton in its sample. The chain's CDR3 is CASSSGGMNTEAFF. The CDR3 DNA reads TGTGCCAGTAGCAGTGGGGGCATGAACACTGAAGCTTTCTTT. The chain employs TRBV19 and TRBJ1-1; D possibly corresponds to TRBD1 (6 bases). The CDR3 runs 14 residues. V was clipped by 6 bases and J by 0 bases, with 11 bases between them. Looked up from germline, CDR1 is LNHDA and CDR2 is SQIVND (reference sequence).

The chain carries TRBV3-1 (or the pseudogene TRBV3-2) and TRBJ2-1, with 7 bases lining up with TRBD1. Losses at the gene ends were 5 bases for V and 4 bases for J; bases not matched to a gene: 5. The CDR3 runs to 14 residues. Germline V gives CDR1 LGHDT, CDR2 YNNKEL (reference sequence). The CDR3: CASSIPGQYNEQFF. The CDR3 DNA sequence: TGTGCCAGCAGCATACCGGGACAGTACAATGAGCAGTTCTTC.

This clone was detected once. V and J are TRBV3-1 (or the pseudogene TRBV3-2) and TRBJ1-1; D is unclear. This CDR3 is built from 12 residues. The V gene lost 4 bases and the J gene lost 7 bases, with 10 bases spanning the gap. Germline values: CDR1 LGHDT, CDR2 YNNKEL (reference sequence). CDR3 coding DNA: TGTGCCAGCAGCCTTCCTCATAGTGAAGCTTTCTTT. Translation: CASSLPHSEAFF.

The chain recombines TRBV4-3 with TRBJ2-7; the match to TRBD2 covers 9 bases. Per the germline V gene, CDR1 is LGHNA and CDR2 is YSLEER. The CDR3 length is 17 residues. V lost 4 bases and J lost 2; bases outside the gene matches: 12. The CDR3 sequence is CASSRTLGASGTYEQYF. The CDR3 region has the DNA TGCGCCAGCAGCCGCACCCTGGGGGCTAGCGGGACCTACGAGCAGTACTTC.

The genes are TRBV28 and TRBJ1-1, with a weak D call TRBD1 (5 bases). Germline lookup yields CDR1 MDHEN and CDR2 SYDVKM. CDR3 size: 15 residues. Trimming took off 6 bases at V and 6 bases at J, with 20 bases between the two ends. CDR3 nucleotides: TGTGCCAGCAGGCCCGTGGGGGGTCCGGGTGCTGAAGCTTTCTTT. Its translation is CASRPVGGPGAEAFF.

J is TRBJ2-7 and V is TRBV7-6; TRBD2 is a possible D gene (6 bases). The CDR3 runs to 15 residues. Germline values: CDR1 SGHVS, CDR2 FNYEAQ. V was pared by 1 base and J by 3 bases, with 13 bases between. The CDR3 DNA sequence: TGTGCCAGCAGCTTAGGTGCCCTCGGGGGCTACGAGCAGTACTTC. Residues: CASSLGALGGYEQYF.

V gene TRBV4-1 combines with J gene TRBJ1-2, with D maybe TRBD1 (6 bases). V gave up 3 bases and J gave up 6 bases, with 17 bases separating them. The CDR3 is made up of 15 amino acids. Germline-derived CDR1 and CDR2 are MGHRA and YSYEKL. DNA of the CDR3: TGCGCCAGCAGCCAGGTACAGGGATCCTTGGATGGCTACACCTTC. It translates to CASSQVQGSLDGYTF.

This chain links TRBV13 with TRBJ1-1; possible D gene TRBD1, 6 bases. The CDR3 contains 17 residues. The germline CDR1 and CDR2 sequences are PRHDT and FYEKMQ (reference sequence). Trimming pared 0 bases from V and 5 bases from J, leaving 19 bases between. The CDR3 reads CASSLGYRDTITTEAFF. The CDR3 DNA is TGTGCCAGCAGCTTAGGATACAGGGACACCATCACTACTGAAGCTTTCTTT. Full variable domain (remainder filled in from reference TRBV13 and TRBJ1-1): AAGVIQSPRHLIKEKRETATLKCYPIPRHDTVYWYQQGPGQDPQFLISFYEKMQSDKGSIPDRFSAQQFSDYHSELNMSSLELGDSALYFCASSLGYRDTITTEAFFGQGTRLTVV.

The chain carries TRBV29-1 and TRBJ2-1; TRBD2 is a possible D gene (6 bases). Per the germline V gene, CDR1 is SQVTM and CDR2 is ANQGSEA. CDR3 length equals 15 residues. Trimming shortened V by 3 bases and J by 0 bases, and 12 bases separated the two germline ends. CDR3 protein: CSVDSAGISYNEQFF. In nucleotides, the CDR3 is TGCAGCGTTGATTCTGCGGGGATCTCCTACAATGAGCAGTTCTTC.

This clone was seen more than once but under ten times. V gene TRBV5-1 combines with J gene TRBJ2-7; 8 positions match TRBD1. The CDR3 length is 14 residues. Looked up from germline, CDR1 is SGHRS and CDR2 is YFSETQ. V gave up 0 bases and J gave up 5 bases; unmatched junction bases: 4. The CDR3 region is CASSLDRGSDEQYF. CDR3 bases: TGCGCCAGCAGCTTGGACAGGGGGAGCGACGAGCAGTACTTC.

In its sample, this clone was seen once. The rearrangement joins TRBV6-6 to TRBJ2-5; a possible D gene is TRBD1 (7 bases). V was clipped by 7 bases and J by 7 bases, with 19 bases between them. This CDR3 contains 14 residues. Germline loops: CDR1 MNHNY, CDR2 SVGAGI (reference sequence). CDR3 loop: CASIGGQSLGTQYF. CDR3 in DNA: TGTGCCAGCATCGGGGGACAGTCTTTAGGGACCCAGTACTTC.

As concerns this clone: Other DNA sequences in the same sample also yield this CDR3. DNA of the CDR3: TGTGCCAGCAGCTTAGGGACAGGGAACACTGAAGCTTTCTTT. Translating it yields CASSLGTGNTEAFF. The gene calls are TRBV7-2 and TRBJ1-1; 7 bases align to TRBD1. Germline V gene data show CDR1 as SGHTA and CDR2 as FQGNSA. V lost 1 base and J lost 1; bases outside the gene matches: 0. The CDR3 is 14 residues long. The full variable domain, its missing parts supplied by reference TRBV7-2 and TRBJ1-1, is GAGVSQSPSNKVTEKGKDVELRCDPISGHTALYWYRQSLGQGLEFLIYFQGNSAPDKSGLPSDRFSAERTGGSVSTLTIQRTQQEDSAVYLCASSLGTGNTEAFFGQGTRLTVV.

The chain employs TRBV28 and TRBJ2-5, with D possibly being TRBD1 (5 bases). The CDR3 spans 14 residues. V lost 3 bases and J 5 bases, leaving 13 bases between the germline ends. Per the germline V gene, CDR1 is MDHEN and CDR2 is SYDVKM. Here the CDR3 DNA reads TGTGCCAGCAGTTTCCCTGACAGAGTGGAGACCCAGTACTTC. Translation: CASSFPDRVETQYF.